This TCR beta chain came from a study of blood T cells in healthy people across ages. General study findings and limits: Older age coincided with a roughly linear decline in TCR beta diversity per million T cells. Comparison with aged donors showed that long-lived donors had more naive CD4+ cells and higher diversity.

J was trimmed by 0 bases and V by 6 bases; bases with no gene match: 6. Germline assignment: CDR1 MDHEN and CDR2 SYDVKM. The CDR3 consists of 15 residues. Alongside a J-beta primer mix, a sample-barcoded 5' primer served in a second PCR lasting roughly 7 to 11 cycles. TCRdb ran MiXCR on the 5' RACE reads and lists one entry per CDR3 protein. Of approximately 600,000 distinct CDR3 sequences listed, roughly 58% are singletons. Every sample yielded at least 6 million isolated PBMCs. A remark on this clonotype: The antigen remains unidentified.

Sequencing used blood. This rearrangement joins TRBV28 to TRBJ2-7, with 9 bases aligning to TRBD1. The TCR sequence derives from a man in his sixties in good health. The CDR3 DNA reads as TGTGCCAGCAGGCAGGACAGGGGCCGCTCCTACGAGCAGTACTTC. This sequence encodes CASRQDRGRSYEQYF. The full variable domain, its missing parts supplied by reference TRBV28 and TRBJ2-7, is DVKVTQSSRYLVKRTGEKVFLECVQDMDHENMFWYRQDPGLGLRLIYFSYDVKMKEKGDIPEGYSVSREKKERFSLILESASTNQTSMYLCASRQDRGRSYEQYFGPGTRLTVT.